The T cell receptor beta chain under discussion was sequenced for a study of control samples from healthy donors and cancer patients. Germline assignment: CDR1 KGHSH and CDR2 LQKENI. Trimming left V 0 bases short and J 4 bases short, with 10 bases between. The CDR3 is 15 residues long. TCRdb's table, derived via immunoSEQ multiplex PCR, lists solely in-frame clones and lacks some. Among 90,000 or so clones listed, around 81% were seen once. The table lists this clone with a few counts. The source is a man aged 30 to 45 in good health. Sample: blood. The rearrangement joins TRBV18 to TRBJ2-1; no definite D call. The CDR3 nucleotides are TGTGCCAGCTCACCACCGAGCACGTCATACAATGAGCAGTTCTTC. Translating it yields CASSPPSTSYNEQFF.